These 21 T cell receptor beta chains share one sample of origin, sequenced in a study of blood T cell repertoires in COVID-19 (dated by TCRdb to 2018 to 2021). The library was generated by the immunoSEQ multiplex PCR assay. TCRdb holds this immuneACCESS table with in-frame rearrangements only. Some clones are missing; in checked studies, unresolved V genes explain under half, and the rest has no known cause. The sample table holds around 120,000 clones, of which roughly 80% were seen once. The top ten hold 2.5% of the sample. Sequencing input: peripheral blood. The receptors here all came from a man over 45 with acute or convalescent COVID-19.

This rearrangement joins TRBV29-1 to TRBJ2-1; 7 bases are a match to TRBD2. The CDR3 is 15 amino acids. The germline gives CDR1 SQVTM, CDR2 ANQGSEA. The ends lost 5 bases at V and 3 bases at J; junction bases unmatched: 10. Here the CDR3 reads CSVPAAGAGYNEQFF. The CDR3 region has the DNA TGCAGCGTTCCCGCGGCGGGAGCGGGCTACAATGAGCAGTTCTTC.

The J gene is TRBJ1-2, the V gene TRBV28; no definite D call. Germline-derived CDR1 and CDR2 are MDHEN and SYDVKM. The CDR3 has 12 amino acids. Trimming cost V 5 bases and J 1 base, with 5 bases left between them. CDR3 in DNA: TGTGCCAGCAGTGCGGTTAACTATGGCTACACCTTC. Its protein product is CASSAVNYGYTF.

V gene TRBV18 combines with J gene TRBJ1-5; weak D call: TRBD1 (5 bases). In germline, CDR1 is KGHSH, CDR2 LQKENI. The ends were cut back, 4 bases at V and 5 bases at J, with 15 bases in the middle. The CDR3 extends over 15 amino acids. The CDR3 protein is CASSLTGGVDQPQHF. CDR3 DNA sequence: TGTGCCAGCTCACTCACAGGTGGTGTCGATCAGCCCCAGCATTTT. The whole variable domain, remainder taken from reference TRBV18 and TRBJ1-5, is NAGVMQNPRHLVRRRGQEARLRCSPMKGHSHVYWYRQLPEEGLKFMVYLQKENIIDESGMPKERFSAEFPKEGPSILRIQQVVRGDSAAYFCASSLTGGVDQPQHFGDGTRLSIL.

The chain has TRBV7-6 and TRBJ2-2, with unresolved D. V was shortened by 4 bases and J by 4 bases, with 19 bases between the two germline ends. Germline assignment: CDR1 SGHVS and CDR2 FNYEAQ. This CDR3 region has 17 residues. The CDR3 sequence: CASSSLVGWSGTGELFF. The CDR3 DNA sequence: TGTGCCAGCAGCTCCCTTGTAGGCTGGTCGGGCACCGGGGAGCTGTTTTTT.

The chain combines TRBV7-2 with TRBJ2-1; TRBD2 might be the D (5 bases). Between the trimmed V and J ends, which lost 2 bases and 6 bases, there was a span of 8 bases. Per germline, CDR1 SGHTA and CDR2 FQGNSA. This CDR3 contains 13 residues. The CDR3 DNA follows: TGTGCCAGCAGCTTAAGTGGGAGCAATGAGCAGTTCTTC. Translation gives CASSLSGSNEQFF.

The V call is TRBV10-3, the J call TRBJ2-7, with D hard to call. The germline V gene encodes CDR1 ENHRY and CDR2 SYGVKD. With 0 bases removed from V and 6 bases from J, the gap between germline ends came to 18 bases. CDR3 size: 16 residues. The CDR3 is CAISESNTLRKAEQYF. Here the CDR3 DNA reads TGTGCCATCAGTGAGTCGAATACACTGCGGAAGGCCGAGCAGTACTTC.

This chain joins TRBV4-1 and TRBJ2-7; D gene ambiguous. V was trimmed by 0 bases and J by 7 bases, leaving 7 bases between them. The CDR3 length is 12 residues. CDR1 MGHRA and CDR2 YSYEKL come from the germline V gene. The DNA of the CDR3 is TGCGCCAGCAGCCAAGACCTAGTGGAGCAGTACTTC. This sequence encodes CASSQDLVEQYF.

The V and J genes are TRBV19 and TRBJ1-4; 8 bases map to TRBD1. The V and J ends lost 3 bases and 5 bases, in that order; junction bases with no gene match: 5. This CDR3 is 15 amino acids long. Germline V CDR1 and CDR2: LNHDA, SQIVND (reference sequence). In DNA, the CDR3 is TGTGCCAGTAGTATCGCGGGACAGGCAAATGAAAAACTGTTTTTT. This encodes CASSIAGQANEKLFF. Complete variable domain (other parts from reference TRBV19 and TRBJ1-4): DGGITQSPKYLFRKEGQNVTLSCEQNLNHDAMYWYRQDPGQGLRLIYYSQIVNDFQKGDIAEGYSVSREKKESFPLTVTSAQKNPTAFYLCASSIAGQANEKLFFGSGTQLSVL.

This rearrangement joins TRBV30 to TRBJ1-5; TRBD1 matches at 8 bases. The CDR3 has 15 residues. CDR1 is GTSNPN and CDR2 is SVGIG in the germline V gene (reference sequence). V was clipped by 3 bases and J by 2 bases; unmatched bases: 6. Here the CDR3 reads CAWRYGTGGNQPQHF. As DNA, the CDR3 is TGTGCCTGGAGGTACGGGACAGGCGGCAATCAGCCCCAGCATTTT.

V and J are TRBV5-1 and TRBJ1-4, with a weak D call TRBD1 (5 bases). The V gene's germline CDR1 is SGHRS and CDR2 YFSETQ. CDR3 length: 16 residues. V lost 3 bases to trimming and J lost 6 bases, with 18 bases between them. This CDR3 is CASSSIGGRGYEKLFF. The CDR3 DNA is TGCGCCAGCAGCTCCATAGGTGGGAGGGGTTATGAAAAACTGTTTTTT.

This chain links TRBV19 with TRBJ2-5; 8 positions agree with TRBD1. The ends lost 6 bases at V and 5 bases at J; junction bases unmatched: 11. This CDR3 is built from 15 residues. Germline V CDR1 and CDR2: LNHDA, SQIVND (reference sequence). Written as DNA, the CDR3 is TGTGCCAGTAGGTCGACAGGGGTGAGCATTGAGACCCAGTACTTC. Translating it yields CASRSTGVSIETQYF.

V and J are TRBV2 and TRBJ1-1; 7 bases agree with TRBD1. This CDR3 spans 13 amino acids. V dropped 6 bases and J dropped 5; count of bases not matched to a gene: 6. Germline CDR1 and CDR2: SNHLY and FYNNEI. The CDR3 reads CASSPTGLTEAFF. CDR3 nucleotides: TGTGCCAGCAGCCCGACAGGGTTGACTGAAGCTTTCTTT.

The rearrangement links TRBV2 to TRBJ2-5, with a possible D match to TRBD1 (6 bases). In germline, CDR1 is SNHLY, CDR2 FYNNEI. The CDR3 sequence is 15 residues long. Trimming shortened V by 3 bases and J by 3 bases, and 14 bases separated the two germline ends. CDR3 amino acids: CASSEQGRLEETQYF. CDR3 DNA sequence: TGTGCCAGCAGTGAGCAGGGGCGCCTCGAAGAGACCCAGTACTTC.

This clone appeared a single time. The DNA for the CDR3 is TGTGCCAGCAGTGTTACAGGGGGCGGGCTGAATGGCTACACCTTC. This translates into CASSVTGGGLNGYTF. The rearrangement uses TRBV6-2 or TRBV6-3 and TRBJ1-2, with 9 bases that match TRBD1. V lost 5 bases and J lost 6; bases outside the gene matches: 10. Germline V CDR1 and CDR2: MNHEY, SVGEGT. The CDR3 extends over 15 amino acids.

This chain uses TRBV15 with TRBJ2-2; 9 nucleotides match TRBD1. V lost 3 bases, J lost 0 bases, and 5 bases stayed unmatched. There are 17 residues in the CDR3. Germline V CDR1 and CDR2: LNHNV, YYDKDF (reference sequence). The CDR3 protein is CATSSRDRAPNTGELFF. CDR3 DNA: TGTGCCACCAGCAGCCGGGACAGGGCCCCGAACACCGGGGAGCTGTTTTTT.

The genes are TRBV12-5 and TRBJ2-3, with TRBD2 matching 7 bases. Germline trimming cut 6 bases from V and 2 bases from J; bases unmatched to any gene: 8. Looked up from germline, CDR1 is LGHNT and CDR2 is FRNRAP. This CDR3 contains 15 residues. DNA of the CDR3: TGTGCTAGTGGGTCTCTAGCGGTATACACAGATACGCAGTATTTT. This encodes CASGSLAVYTDTQYF.

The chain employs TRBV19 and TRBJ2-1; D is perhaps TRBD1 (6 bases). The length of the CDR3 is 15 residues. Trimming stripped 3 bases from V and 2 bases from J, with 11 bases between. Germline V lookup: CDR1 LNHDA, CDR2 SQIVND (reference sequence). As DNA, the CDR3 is TGTGCCAGTAGTATTGGGGGCGAGACCTACAATGAGCAGTTCTTC. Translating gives CASSIGGETYNEQFF.

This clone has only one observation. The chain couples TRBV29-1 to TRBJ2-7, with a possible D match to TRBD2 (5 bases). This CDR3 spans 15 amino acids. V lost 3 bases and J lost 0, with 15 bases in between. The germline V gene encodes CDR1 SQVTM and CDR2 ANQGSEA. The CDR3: CSVEGLAGDSYEQYF. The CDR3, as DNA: TGCAGCGTTGAGGGATTGGCGGGCGACTCCTACGAGCAGTACTTC.

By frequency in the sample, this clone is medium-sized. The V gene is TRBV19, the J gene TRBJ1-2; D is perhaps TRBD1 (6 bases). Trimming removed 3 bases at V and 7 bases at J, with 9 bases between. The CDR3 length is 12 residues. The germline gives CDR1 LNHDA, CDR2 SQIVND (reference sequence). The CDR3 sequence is CASSMGALGYTF. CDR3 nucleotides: TGTGCCAGTAGTATGGGGGCGCTTGGCTACACCTTC.

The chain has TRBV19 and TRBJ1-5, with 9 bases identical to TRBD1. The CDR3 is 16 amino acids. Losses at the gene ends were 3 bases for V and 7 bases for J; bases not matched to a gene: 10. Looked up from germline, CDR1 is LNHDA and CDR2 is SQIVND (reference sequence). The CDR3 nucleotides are TGTGCCAGTAGTATGAGGGGCGGACAGGGGAGGCAGCCCCAGCATTTT. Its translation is CASSMRGGQGRQPQHF. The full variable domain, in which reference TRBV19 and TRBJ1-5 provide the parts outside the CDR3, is DGGITQSPKYLFRKEGQNVTLSCEQNLNHDAMYWYRQDPGQGLRLIYYSQIVNDFQKGDIAEGYSVSREKKESFPLTVTSAQKNPTAFYLCASSMRGGQGRQPQHFGDGTRLSIL.

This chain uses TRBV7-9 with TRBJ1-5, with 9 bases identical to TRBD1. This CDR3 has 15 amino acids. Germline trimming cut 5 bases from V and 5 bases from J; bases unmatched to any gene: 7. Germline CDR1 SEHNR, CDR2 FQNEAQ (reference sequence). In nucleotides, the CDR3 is TGTGCCAGCAGCGGGCGGGACAGGGTCGATCAGCCCCAGCATTTT. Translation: CASSGRDRVDQPQHF.